This TCR beta chain stems from a study of OX40 agonist ivuxolimab in advanced cancers. The study, taken as a whole, reports: Low clonal expansion, among the lowest seen, marked partial responders at 0.1-3.0 mg/kg.

Note on this clone: The antigen is undetermined.

Sequenced by immunoSEQ multiplex PCR; TCRdb stores in-frame clones only, minus some. Of 15,000 to 20,000 clones in the sample, 65% to 80% were seen once. The CDR3 contains 18 residues. The junction had 16 bases not matched to a gene; V was cut back by 6 bases and J by 5 bases. Germline lookup yields CDR1 LNHDA and CDR2 SQIVND (reference sequence). This receptor was identified in an adult with an advanced solid tumor such as melanoma, head and neck, liver or kidney cancer. The rearrangement uses TRBV19 and TRBJ2-3; 11 nucleotides align to TRBD2. The input for sequencing was CD4+ or CD8+ T cells sorted from blood, taken in a trial of the OX40 agonist ivuxolimab. The CDR3 reads CASSRQGSSGRAGDTQYF. CDR3 DNA sequence: TGTGCCAGTAGCAGACAGGGGAGTAGCGGGAGGGCCGGAGATACGCAGTATTTT.